The following is a T cell receptor beta chain sequence with its context. Its antigen is not identified. Drawn from each donor were 8.5 to 10 milliliters of peripheral blood. For the second PCR, which ran for 7 to 11 cycles, a sample-barcoded 5' primer and a J-beta primer mix were used. TCRdb passed the 5' RACE reads through MiXCR, listing each CDR3 protein once. Of 1.8 million or so distinct CDR3 sequences listed, around 40% were seen once; the top ten hold under 30%. The data were obtained in a study of blood T cells in healthy people across ages. Notes on the study in general: Measured against age, TCR beta diversity per million T cells decreased in a roughly linear manner.

The TCR originated in a human donor in good health. The sequenced sample consisted of blood.

The CDR3 reads CASSPGALAGKETQYF. The CDR3 DNA reads TGCGCCAGCAGCCCGGGGGCCCTAGCGGGGAAAGAGACCCAGTACTTC. This chain connects TRBV4-1 to TRBJ2-5; the match to TRBD2 covers 9 bases. V was clipped by 4 bases and J by 3 bases; unmatched bases: 9. This CDR3 is built from 16 residues. CDR1 MGHRA and CDR2 YSYEKL come from the germline V gene.